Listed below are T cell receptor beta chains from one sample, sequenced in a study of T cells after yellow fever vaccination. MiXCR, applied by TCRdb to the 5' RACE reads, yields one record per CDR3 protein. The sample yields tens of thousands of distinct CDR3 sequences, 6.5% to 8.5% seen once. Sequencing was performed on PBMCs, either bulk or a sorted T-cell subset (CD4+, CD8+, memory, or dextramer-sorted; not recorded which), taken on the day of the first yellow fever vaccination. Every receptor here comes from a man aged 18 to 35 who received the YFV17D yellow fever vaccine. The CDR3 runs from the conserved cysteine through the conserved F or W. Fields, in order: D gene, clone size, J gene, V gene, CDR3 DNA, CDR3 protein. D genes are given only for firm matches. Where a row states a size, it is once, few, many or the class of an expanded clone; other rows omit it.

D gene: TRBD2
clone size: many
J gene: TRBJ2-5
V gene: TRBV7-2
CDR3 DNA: TGTGCCAGCAGCTTTGGGACTAGCAGTGTTGAGACCCAGTACTTC
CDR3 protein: CASSFGTSSVETQYF

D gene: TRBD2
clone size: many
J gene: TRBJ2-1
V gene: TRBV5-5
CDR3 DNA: TGTGCCAGCAGCTTACTAGCGGGGGAATTCGAGCAGTTCTTC
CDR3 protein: CASSLLAGEFEQFF

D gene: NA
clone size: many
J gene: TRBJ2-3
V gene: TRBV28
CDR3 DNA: TGTGCCAGCAGCAAGGGGGGGGGCCCCGCAGATACGCAGTATTTT
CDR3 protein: CASSKGGGPADTQYF

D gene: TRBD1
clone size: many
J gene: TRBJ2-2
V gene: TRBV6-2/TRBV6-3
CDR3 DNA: TGTGCCAGCAGTTTTTCGGGACAGGGGGTGCCAACCGGGGAGCTGTTTTTT
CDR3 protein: CASSFSGQGVPTGELFF

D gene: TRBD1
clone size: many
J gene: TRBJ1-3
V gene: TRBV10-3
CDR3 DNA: TGTGCCACTTCAGGGGGCGCAGCCCCTGGAAACACCATATATTTT
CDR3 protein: CATSGGAAPGNTIYF

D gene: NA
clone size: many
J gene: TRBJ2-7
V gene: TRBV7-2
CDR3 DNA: TGTGCCAGCAGCTTAGTGGGCGGGGGCCGCTCCTACGAGCAGTACTTC
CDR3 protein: CASSLVGGGRSYEQYF

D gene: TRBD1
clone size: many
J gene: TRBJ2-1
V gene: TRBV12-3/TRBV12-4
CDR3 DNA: TGTGCCAGCAGTTTAGGGGCAGGGGGCTATGAGCAGTTCTTC
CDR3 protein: CASSLGAGGYEQFF

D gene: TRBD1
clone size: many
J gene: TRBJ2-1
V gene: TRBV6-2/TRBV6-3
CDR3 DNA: TGTGCCAGCAGCGATAGGACAGGGCTGTTGACCTACAATGAGCAGTTCTTC
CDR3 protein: CASSDRTGLLTYNEQFF

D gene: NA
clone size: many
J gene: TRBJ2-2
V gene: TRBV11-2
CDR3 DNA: TGTGCCAGCAGGCGACCGGGACGGAACACCGGGGAGCTGTTTTTT
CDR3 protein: CASRRPGRNTGELFF

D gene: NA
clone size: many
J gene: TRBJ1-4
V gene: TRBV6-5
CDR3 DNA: TGTGCCAGCAGTTACTCACAGACGCGTGAAAAACTGTTTTTT
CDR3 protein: CASSYSQTREKLFF

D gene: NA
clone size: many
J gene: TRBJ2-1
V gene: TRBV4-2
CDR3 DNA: TGTGCCAGCAGCCAAGATTTCGGCTTGGAGCAGTTCTTC
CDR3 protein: CASSQDFGLEQFF

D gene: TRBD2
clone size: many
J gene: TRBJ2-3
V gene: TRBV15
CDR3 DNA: TGTGCCACCAGCAGGACTAGCGGGGGGGCAGATACGCAGTATTTT
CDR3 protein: CATSRTSGGADTQYF

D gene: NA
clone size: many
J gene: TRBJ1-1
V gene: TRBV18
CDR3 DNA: TGTGCCAGCTCATCGACGTTCGAAGCTTTCTTT
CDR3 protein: CASSSTFEAFF

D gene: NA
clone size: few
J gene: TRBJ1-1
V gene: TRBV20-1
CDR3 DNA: TGCAGTAGGACATTGAACACTGAAGCTTTCTTT
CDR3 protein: CSRTLNTEAFF

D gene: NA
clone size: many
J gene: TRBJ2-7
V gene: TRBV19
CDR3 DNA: TGTGCCAGTAGTCCTGCCAGCAACTACGAGCAGTACTTC
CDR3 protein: CASSPASNYEQYF

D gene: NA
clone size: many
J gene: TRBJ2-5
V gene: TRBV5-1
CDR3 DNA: TGCGCCAGCAGCACGACCTTGGATGAGACCCAGTACTTC
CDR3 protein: CASSTTLDETQYF

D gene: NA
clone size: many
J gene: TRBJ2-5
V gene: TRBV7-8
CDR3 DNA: TGTGCCAGCAGCTTGTCTGGGGGGGAGACCCAGTACTTC
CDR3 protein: CASSLSGGETQYF

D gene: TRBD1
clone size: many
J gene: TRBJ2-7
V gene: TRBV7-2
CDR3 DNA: TGTGCCAGCAGCTCCGGGACAGGGTACTACGAGCAGTACTTC
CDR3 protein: CASSSGTGYYEQYF

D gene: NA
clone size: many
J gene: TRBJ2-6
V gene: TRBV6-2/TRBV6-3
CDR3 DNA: TGTGCCAGCAGTTTCCGGGGCTCAGGGGCCAACGTCCTGACTTTC
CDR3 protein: CASSFRGSGANVLTF

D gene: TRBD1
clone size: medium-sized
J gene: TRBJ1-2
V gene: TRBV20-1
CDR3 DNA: TGCAGTGCTAGAGACCCTATGACAGGGAACTATGGCTACACCTTC
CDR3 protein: CSARDPMTGNYGYTF

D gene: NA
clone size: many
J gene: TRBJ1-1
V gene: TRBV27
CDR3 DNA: TGTGCCAGCAGTTTCAGTGCCGCGGGGGGCCGGGGTACTGAAGCTTTCTTT
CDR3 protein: CASSFSAAGGRGTEAFF

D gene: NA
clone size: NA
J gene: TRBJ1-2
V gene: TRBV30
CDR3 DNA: TGTGCCTGGAGTGTACAAGCCTCCTATGGCTACACCTTC
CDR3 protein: CAWSVQASYGYTF

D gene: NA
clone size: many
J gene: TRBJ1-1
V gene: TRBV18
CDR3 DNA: TGTGCCAGCTCACCACCTCCCGGGACGGGGAACACTGAAGCTTTCTTT
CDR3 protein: CASSPPPGTGNTEAFF

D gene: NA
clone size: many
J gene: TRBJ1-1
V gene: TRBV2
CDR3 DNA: TGTGCCAGCAGTGAAGGGCAGGGGCCCTTGGACACTGAAGCTTTCTTT
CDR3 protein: CASSEGQGPLDTEAFF

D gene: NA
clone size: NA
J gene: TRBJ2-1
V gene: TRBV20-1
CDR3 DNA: TGCAGTGCTAGAGATGAGGCAGGTCTCGATGAGCAGTTCTTC
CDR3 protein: CSARDEAGLDEQFF

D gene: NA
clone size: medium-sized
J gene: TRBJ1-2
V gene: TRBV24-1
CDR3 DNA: TGTGCCACCAGTGATCGGACAGTATATGGCTACACCTTC
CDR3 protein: CATSDRTVYGYTF

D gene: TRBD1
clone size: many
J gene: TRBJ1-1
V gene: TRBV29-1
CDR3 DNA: TGCAGCGTTGGGGGAGCGTGGACAGGGGATTTTAACACTGAAGCTTTCTTT
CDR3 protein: CSVGGAWTGDFNTEAFF

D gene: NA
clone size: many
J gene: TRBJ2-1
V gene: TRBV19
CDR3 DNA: TGTGCCAGTGCATGGGGTCGCTCCTACAATGAGCAGTTCTTC
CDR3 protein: CASAWGRSYNEQFF

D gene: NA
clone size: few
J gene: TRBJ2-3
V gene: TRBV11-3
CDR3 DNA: TGTGCCAGCAGCCCTGGGGGCCGAATCACAGATACGCAGTATTTT
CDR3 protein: CASSPGGRITDTQYF

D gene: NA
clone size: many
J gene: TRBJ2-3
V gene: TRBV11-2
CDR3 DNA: TGTGCCAGCAGCAAGCTAAGTGGGACACCCCCATTTAGCACAGATACGCAGTATTTT
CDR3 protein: CASSKLSGTPPFSTDTQYF

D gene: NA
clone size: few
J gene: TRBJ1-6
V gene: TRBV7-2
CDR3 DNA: TGTGCCAGCAGCTGGCAGGGCGCGTATTCACCCCTCCACTTT
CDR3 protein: CASSWQGAYSPLHF

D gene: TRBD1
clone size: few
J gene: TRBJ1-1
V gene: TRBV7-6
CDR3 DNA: TGTGCCAGCAGCTCCAGACAGGGTATGAACACTGAAGCTTTCTTT
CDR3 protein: CASSSRQGMNTEAFF

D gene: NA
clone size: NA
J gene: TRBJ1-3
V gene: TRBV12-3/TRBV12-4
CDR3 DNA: TGTGCCAACATCTTATCCACAGCCTCTGGAAACACCATATATTTT
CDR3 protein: CANILSTASGNTIYF

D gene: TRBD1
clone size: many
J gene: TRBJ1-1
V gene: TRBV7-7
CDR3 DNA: TGTGCCAGCAGCCCATACAGGGGGCAGGCCACTGAAGCTTTCTTT
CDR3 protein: CASSPYRGQATEAFF

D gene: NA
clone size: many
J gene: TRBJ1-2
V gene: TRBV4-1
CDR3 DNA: TGCGCCAGCAGCCAAGATGACAGCGGAAACTATGGCTACACCTTC
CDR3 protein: CASSQDDSGNYGYTF

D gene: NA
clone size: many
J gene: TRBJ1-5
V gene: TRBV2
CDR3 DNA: TGTGCCAGCAGCCCGAATTCTCAGGGGTTGGGGCATTTT
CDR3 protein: CASSPNSQGLGHF

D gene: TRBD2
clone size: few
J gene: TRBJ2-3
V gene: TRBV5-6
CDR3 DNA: TGTGCCAGCAGCTCCGAAACAGTATGGCGGCGGGGGGGCCTCGTATCAAATACGCAGTATTTT
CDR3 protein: CASSSETVWRRGGLVSNTQYF

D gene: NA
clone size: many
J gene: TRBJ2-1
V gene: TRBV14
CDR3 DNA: TGTGCCAGCAGCCGCGAGACAGGGAGGGTGGACAATGAGCAGTTCTTC
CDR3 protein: CASSRETGRVDNEQFF

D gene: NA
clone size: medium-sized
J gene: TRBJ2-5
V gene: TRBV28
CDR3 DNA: TGTGCCAGCAGAGGACAGAGGGAGACCCAGTACTTC
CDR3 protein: CASRGQRETQYF

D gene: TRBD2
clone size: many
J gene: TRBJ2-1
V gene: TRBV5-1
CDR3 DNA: TGCGCCAGCAGCTTGGGGACTAGCGGGCGCAATGAGCAGTTCTTC
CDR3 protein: CASSLGTSGRNEQFF

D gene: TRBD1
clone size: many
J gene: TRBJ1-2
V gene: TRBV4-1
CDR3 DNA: TGCGCCAGCAGCCTAGGACAGGGAGCTAACTATGGCTACACCTTC
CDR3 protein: CASSLGQGANYGYTF

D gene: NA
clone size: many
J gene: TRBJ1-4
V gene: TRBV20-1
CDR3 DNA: TGCAGTGCTAGAGATTCGGACAGATTTAATGAAAAACTGTTTTTT
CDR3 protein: CSARDSDRFNEKLFF

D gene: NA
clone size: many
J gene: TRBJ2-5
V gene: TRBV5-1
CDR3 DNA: TGCGCCAGCAGCGTACCCCCGGGGACCAGGGACGAGACCCAGTACTTC
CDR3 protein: CASSVPPGTRDETQYF

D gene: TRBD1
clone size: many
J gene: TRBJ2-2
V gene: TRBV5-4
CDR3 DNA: TGTGCCAGCACTGGCCCCGGGACAGGAAGTAACACCGGGGAGCTGTTTTTT
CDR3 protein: CASTGPGTGSNTGELFF

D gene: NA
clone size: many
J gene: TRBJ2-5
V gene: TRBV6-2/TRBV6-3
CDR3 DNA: TGTGCCAGCAGTGACCTCAGACAGATGCAAGAGACCCAGTACTTC
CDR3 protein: CASSDLRQMQETQYF

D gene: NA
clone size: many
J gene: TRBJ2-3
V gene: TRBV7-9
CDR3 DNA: TGTGCCAGCAGCTTAATGGGGGGCACAGATACGCAGTATTTT
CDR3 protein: CASSLMGGTDTQYF

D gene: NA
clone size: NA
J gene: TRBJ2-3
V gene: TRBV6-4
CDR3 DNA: TGTGCCAGCAGTGAAGCCAGGGGGGCAGATACGCAGTATTTT
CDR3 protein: CASSEARGADTQYF

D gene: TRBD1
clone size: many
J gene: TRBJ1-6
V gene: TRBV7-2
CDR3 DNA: TGTGCCAGCAGCTCACAGGGGCCCAATTCACCCCTCCACTTT
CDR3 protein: CASSSQGPNSPLHF

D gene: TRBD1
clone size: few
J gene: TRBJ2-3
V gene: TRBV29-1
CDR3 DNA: TGCAGCGCGGGGACAGGGGTTATTGCAGATACGCAGTATTTT
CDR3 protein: CSAGTGVIADTQYF

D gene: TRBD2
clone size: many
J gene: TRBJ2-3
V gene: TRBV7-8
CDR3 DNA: TGTGCCAGCAGCTTACAGCGGGGGGGCCGAGATACGCAGTATTTT
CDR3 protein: CASSLQRGGRDTQYF

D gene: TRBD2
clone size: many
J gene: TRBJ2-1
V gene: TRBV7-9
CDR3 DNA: TGTGCCAGCAGCTTAGCCCTAGCGGGGGCGTACAATGAGCAGTTCTTC
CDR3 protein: CASSLALAGAYNEQFF

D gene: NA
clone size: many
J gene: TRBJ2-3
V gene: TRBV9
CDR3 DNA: TGTGCCAGCAGCGCAATGGAGGGGGGGACAGATACGCAGTATTTT
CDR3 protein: CASSAMEGGTDTQYF

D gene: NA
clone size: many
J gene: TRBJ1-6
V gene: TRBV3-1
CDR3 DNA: TGTGCCAGCAGCCAAGAGGACCTGGATAATTCACCCCTCCACTTT
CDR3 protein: CASSQEDLDNSPLHF

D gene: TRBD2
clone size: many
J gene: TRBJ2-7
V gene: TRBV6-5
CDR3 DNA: TGTGCCAGCAGTTACGCCGGGACTAGCGGATCCTACGAGCAGTACTTC
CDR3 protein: CASSYAGTSGSYEQYF

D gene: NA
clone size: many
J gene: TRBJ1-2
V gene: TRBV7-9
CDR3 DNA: TGTGCCAGCAGCTCGAGAGGGGGGTATGGCTACACCTTC
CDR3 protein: CASSSRGGYGYTF

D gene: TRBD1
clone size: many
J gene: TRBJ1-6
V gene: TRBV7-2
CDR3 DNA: TGTGCCAGCAGCTACGAGGGGGCTAATTCACCCCTCCACTTT
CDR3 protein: CASSYEGANSPLHF

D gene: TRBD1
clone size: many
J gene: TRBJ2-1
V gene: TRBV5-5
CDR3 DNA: TGTGCCAGCAGTCCCGGGACAGGGGTGAATGAGCAGTTCTTC
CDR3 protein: CASSPGTGVNEQFF